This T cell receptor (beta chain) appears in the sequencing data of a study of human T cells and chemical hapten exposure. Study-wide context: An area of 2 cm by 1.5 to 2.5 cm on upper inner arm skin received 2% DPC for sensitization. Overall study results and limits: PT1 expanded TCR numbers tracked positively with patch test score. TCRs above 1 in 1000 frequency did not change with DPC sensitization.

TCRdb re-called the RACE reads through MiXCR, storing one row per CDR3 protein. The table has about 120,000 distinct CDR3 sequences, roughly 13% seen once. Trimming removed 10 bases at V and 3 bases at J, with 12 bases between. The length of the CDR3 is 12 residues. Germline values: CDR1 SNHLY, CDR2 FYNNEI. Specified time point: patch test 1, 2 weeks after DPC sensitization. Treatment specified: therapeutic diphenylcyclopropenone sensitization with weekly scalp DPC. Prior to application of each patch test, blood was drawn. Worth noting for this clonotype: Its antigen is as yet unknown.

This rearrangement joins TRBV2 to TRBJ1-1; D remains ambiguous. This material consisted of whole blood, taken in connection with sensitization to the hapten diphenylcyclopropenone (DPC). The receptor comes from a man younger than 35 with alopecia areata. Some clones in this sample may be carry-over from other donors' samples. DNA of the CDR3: TGTGCCACCCTCAGTGGGGACACTGAAGCTTTCTTT. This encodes CATLSGDTEAFF.